This TCR beta chain was found in a study of human T cells and chemical hapten exposure. Overall study context: Mainly, slight library volume differences in the pool made TCR yields vary.

Each CDR3 protein is one row after TCRdb ran MiXCR on the RACE reads. Here the sample spans about 70,000 distinct CDR3 sequences, approximately 6.2% being singletons. Time point specified: healthy volunteer bleed at 6 weeks. Blood, whole and unfractionated, served as the source for total RNA extraction. Study observations and caveats: Following DPC sensitization, TCRs present above 1 in 1000 frequency showed no change.

Remarks on this clonotype: Antigen unknown.

Germline V gene lookup returns CDR1 SQVTM and CDR2 ANQGSEA. The CDR3 length is 15 residues. Trimming pared 0 bases from V and 4 bases from J, leaving 15 bases between. The origin of this receptor is a female donor in good health. Some clones in this sample may be carry-over from other donors' samples. Sequenced sample: whole blood. This rearrangement joins TRBV29-1 to TRBJ1-2, with D possibly TRBD1 on 5 matching bases. CDR3 amino acids: CSVEDYTGPFYGYTF. DNA for the CDR3: TGCAGCGTTGAAGACTACACAGGTCCCTTCTATGGCTACACCTTC.